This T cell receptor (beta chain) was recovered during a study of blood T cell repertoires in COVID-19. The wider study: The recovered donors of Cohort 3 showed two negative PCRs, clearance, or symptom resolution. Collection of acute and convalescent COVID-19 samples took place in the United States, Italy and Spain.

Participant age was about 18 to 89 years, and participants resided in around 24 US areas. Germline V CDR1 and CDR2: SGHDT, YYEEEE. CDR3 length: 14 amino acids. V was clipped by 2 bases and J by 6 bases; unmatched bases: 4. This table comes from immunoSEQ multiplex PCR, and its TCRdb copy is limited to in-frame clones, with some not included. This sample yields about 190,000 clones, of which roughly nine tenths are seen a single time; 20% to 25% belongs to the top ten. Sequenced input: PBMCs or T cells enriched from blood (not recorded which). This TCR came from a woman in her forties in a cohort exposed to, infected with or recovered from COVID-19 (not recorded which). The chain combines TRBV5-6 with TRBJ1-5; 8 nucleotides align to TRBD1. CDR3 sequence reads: CASSLRQGLQPQHF. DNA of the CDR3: TGTGCCAGCAGCTTAAGACAGGGGCTTCAGCCCCAGCATTTT.